Presented here are 3 T cell receptor beta chains from one specimen sequenced in a study of CD8 T cells in ankylosing spondylitis. Their antigens remain unidentified. Study-level points and caveats: Characteristic, it appeared, of ankylosing spondylitis blood was a TCR beta motif of about eight highly homologous variants.

TCRdb called the 5' RACE reads again in MiXCR, with one record for every CDR3 protein. The sample has 400,000 to 450,000 distinct CDR3 sequences; about 15% are singletons. The specimen was blood, either unsorted or a sorted T cell fraction (not recorded which). These TCRs come from a male donor with ankylosing spondylitis.

CDR3 region: CASSSRPETASTDTQYF. The CDR3 DNA reads as TGTGCCAGCAGCTCCCGGCCCGAGACGGCCTCGACAGATACGCAGTATTTT. The V call is TRBV5-5, the J call TRBJ2-3; D gene unclear. This CDR3 comprises 17 residues. The V and J ends lost 3 bases and 3 bases respectively, with 20 bases between them. The germline V gene has CDR1 SGHKS and CDR2 YYEKEE (reference sequence).

This clonotype was detected a few times. One end of the junction does not line up with germline, which may come from a read error. V gene TRBV18 combines with J gene TRBJ1-4; 7 nucleotides match TRBD1. Germline V lookup: CDR1 KGHSH, CDR2 LQKENI. The CDR3 is made up of 15 amino acids. The CDR3 DNA follows: TGTGCCAGCTCTCCACGACAGGGTGGGGATGAAAAACTGTTTTTT. Translating gives CASSPRQGGDEKLFF.

J is TRBJ1-1 and V is TRBV12-3 or TRBV12-4; D uncertain. The CDR3 spans 13 residues. Trimming pared 6 bases from V and 4 bases from J, leaving 12 bases between. The CDR3 protein is CASSPRRATEAFF. The DNA of the CDR3 is TGTGCCAGCAGCCCGCGGAGGGCCACTGAAGCTTTCTTT.